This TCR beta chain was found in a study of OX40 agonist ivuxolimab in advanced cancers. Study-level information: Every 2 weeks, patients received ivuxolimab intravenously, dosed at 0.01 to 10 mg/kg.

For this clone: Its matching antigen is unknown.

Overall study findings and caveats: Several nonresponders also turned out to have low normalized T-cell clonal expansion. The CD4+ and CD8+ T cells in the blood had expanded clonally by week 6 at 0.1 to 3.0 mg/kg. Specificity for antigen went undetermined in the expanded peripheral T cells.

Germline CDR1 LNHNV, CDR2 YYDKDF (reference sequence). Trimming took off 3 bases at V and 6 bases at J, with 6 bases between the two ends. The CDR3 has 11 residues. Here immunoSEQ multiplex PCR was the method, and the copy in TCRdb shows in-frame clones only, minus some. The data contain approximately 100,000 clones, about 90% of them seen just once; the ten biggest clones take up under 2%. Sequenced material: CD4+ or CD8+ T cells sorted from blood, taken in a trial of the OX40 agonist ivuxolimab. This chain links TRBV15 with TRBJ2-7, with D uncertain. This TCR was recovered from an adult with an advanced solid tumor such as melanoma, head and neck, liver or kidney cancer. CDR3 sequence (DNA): TGTGCCACCAGCAGGCAAGGCGAGCAGTACTTC. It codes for CATSRQGEQYF.